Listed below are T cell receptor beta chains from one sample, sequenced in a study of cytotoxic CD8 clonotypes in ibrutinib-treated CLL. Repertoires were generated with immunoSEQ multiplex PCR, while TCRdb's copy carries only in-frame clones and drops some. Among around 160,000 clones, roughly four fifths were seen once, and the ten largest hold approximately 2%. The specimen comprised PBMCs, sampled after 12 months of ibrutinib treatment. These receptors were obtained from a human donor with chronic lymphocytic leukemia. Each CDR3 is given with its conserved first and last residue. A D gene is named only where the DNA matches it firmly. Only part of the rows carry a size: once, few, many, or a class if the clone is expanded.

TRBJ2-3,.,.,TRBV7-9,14,CASSLQGISDTQYF,TGTGCCAGCAGCTTACAGGGTATCTCAGATACGCAGTATTTT
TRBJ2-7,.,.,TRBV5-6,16,CASSRDGVRSVYEQYF,TGTGCCAGCAGCCGAGACGGTGTCCGCTCGGTATACGAGCAGTACTTC
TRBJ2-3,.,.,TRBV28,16,CASSFFGTRVTDTQYF,TGTGCCAGCAGTTTCTTTGGGACACGGGTAACAGATACGCAGTATTTT
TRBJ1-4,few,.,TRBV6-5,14,CASRRGGLWEKLFF,TGTGCCAGCAGAAGAGGAGGTTTATGGGAAAAACTGTTTTTT
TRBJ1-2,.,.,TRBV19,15,CASSSPSRVPIRYTF,TGTGCCAGTAGCTCGCCCTCCAGGGTTCCTATCCGCTACACCTTC
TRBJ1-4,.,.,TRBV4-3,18,CASSHDGRSGFSREKLFF,TGCGCCAGCAGCCACGATGGCCGGTCGGGTTTTTCTAGAGAAAAACTGTTTTTT
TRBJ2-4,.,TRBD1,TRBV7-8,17,CASSLGRTGLAKNIQYF,TGTGCCAGCAGCTTAGGAAGGACAGGGTTAGCCAAAAACATTCAGTACTTC
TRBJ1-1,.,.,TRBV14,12,CASSQLDSEAFF,TGTGCCAGCAGCCAATTGGACAGTGAAGCTTTCTTT
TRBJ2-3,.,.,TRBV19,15,CASRKTSRWADTQYF,TGTGCCAGTAGGAAGACTTCCCGGTGGGCAGATACGCAGTATTTT
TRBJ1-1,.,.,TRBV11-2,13,CASSLGQSEKAFF,TGTGCCAGCAGCTTAGGTCAGTCCGAGAAAGCTTTCTTT
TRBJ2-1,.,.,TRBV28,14,CASRQGSGYNEQFF,TGTGCCAGCAGGCAGGGTAGCGGCTACAATGAGCAGTTCTTC
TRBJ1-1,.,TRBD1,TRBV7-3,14,CASSNGQGTAEAFF,TGTGCCAGCAGCAACGGACAGGGGACGGCTGAAGCTTTCTTT
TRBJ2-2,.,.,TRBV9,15,CASTQGGGGTGELFF,TGTGCCAGCACCCAGGGAGGGGGGGGCACCGGGGAGCTGTTTTTT
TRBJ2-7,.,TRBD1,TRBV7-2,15,CASSRGQGISYEQYF,TGTGCCAGCAGTCGAGGACAGGGGATTTCCTACGAGCAGTACTTC
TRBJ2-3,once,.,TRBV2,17,CASSPPRGGPSTDTQYF,TGTGCCAGCAGTCCACCGAGGGGCGGGCCTAGCACAGATACGCAGTATTTT
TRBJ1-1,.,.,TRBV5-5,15,CASSPTLTVNTEAFF,TGTGCCAGCAGCCCTACCCTCACAGTGAACACTGAAGCTTTCTTT
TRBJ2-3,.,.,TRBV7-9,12,CASSPDLDTQYF,TGTGCCAGCAGCCCCGACTTAGATACGCAGTATTTT
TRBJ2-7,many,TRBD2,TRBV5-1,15,CASSSTSGGSNEQYF,TGCGCCAGCAGCTCGACTAGCGGGGGATCGAACGAGCAGTACTTC
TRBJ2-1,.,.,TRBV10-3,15,CAITASGGGGNEQFF,TGTGCCATCACCGCCAGTGGGGGAGGGGGGAATGAGCAGTTCTTC
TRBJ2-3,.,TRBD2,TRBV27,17,CASSLKGSGGARDTQYF,TGTGCCAGCAGTTTAAAGGGTAGCGGGGGGGCCCGGGATACGCAGTATTTT
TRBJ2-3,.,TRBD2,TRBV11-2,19,CASSKGGLAAYTDTDTQYF,TGTGCCAGCAGCAAAGGCGGGCTAGCGGCCTATACAGACACAGATACGCAGTATTTT
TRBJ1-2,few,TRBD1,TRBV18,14,CASSPGQGPNGYTF,TGTGCCAGCTCACCCGGACAGGGGCCGAATGGCTACACCTTC
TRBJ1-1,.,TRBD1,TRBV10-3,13,CAISTGGRSEAFF,TGTGCCATCAGTACAGGGGGACGCTCTGAAGCTTTCTTT
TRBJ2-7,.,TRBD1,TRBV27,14,CASSIGTGLGEQYF,TGTGCCAGCAGTATAGGGACAGGGCTTGGCGAGCAGTACTTC
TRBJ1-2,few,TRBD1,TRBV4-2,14,CAIRTRDRGYGYTF,TGTGCCATAAGGACGAGGGACAGGGGCTATGGCTACACCTTC
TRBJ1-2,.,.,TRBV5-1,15,CASRTQPGGNYGYTF,TGCGCCAGCAGAACACAACCCGGCGGAAACTATGGCTACACCTTC
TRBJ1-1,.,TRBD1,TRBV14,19,CASSQDRDRVDQLNTEAFF,TGTGCCAGCAGCCAAGATCGGGACAGGGTTGACCAACTGAACACTGAAGCTTTCTTT